This T cell receptor beta chain comes out of a study of identical twins. This clonotype was found many times. Its matching antigen is unknown. Study outcomes and limitations: Fewer insertions were carried by abundant cord blood beta clonotypes, but none was seen in memory repertoires.

TCRdb re-derived calls from the 5' RACE reads in MiXCR, one entry per CDR3 protein. In the table there are under 900,000 distinct CDR3 sequences, about 20% of which are singletons. These same records also appear under a second study, on T cells expressing NK-cell markers. Per that paper: Unclear, still, was the HCMV specificity of the expanded NKG2C+ T cell clones.

The source of this sequence is a woman between 18 and 29 years old in good health. The sequenced sample was PBMCs.

This chain's CDR3 is CASSQEAVRLHYNEQFF. CDR3 DNA sequence: TGCGCCAGCAGCCAAGAGGCGGTCAGGCTACACTACAATGAGCAGTTCTTC. The rearrangement uses TRBV4-3 and TRBJ2-1; D unclear. This CDR3 has 17 amino acids. Germline lookup yields CDR1 LGHNA and CDR2 YSLEER. V lost 0 bases and J 3 bases, leaving 15 bases between the germline ends.